These 30 T cell receptor beta chains originate from one sample sequenced in a study of blood T cell repertoires in COVID-19. The repertoire was sequenced with immunoSEQ multiplex PCR; TCRdb's copy has only in-frame clones and lacks some. The sample lists around 150,000 clones, approximately 83% occurring once. Sequenced sample: peripheral blood. The receptors come from an older man with acute or convalescent COVID-19.

The J gene is TRBJ2-3, the V gene TRBV28; 7 bases map to TRBD2. Germline values: CDR1 MDHEN, CDR2 SYDVKM. This CDR3 contains 16 residues. The J segment lost 4 bases and the V segment lost 5 bases, leaving 12 bases of the junction unmatched. The CDR3 sequence: CASSMGLTISSDTQYF. The CDR3 region has the DNA TGTGCCAGCAGTATGGGACTAACGATCAGCTCAGATACGCAGTATTTT.

The chain is built from TRBV28 and TRBJ1-1, with D perhaps matching TRBD1 (5 bases). Germline CDR1 reads MDHEN; CDR2 reads SYDVKM. The CDR3 contains 14 residues. V was cut by 6 bases and J by 1 base, with 12 bases left in between. The CDR3 coding sequence is TGTGCCAGCAGGACTAGGGGTAGGAACACTGAAGCTTTCTTT. Protein product: CASRTRGRNTEAFF.

The chain employs TRBV24-1 and TRBJ1-5; D may be TRBD1 (6 bases). V was pared by 4 bases and J by 7 bases, with 13 bases between. Germline-derived CDR1 and CDR2 are KGHDR and SFDVKD. The CDR3 has 14 amino acids. The CDR3 DNA reads TGTGCCACCAGTGACCCAGGGGAGAGGCAGCCCCAGCATTTT. As protein: CATSDPGERQPQHF.

The CDR3 sequence is CASSQRGQGDTEAFF. The CDR3 region has the DNA TGTGCCAGCAGCCAACGCGGACAGGGGGACACTGAAGCTTTCTTT. V and J are TRBV4-2 and TRBJ1-1; 10 positions agree with TRBD1. V lost 2 bases to trimming and J lost 3 bases; unmatched junction nucleotides: 3. The CDR3 extends over 15 amino acids. Germline values: CDR1 LGHNA, CDR2 YNFKEQ.

V gene TRBV27 combines with J gene TRBJ1-2; tentative D call: TRBD1 (6 bases). The CDR3 extends over 14 amino acids. Trimming stripped 1 base from V and 6 bases from J, with 12 bases between. Germline CDR1 is MNHEY and CDR2 is SMNVEV (reference sequence). DNA for the CDR3: TGTGCCAGCAGTTTATACCAGGGGTGGGATGGCTACACCTTC. Its translation: CASSLYQGWDGYTF.

This sequence joins TRBV5-4 and TRBJ2-7, with TRBD2 matching over 10 bases. The germline V gene encodes CDR1 SGHNT and CDR2 YYREEE (reference sequence). This CDR3 has 15 amino acids. V shed 0 bases, J shed 2 bases, and the junction held 2 bases outside the gene matches. CDR3 in amino acids: CASSLGTSGTYEQYF. CDR3 bases: TGTGCCAGCAGCTTGGGGACTAGCGGAACCTACGAGCAGTACTTC.

This chain links TRBV20-1 with TRBJ2-1; 9 positions match TRBD2. The germline V gene has CDR1 DFQATT and CDR2 SNEGSKA (reference sequence). CDR3 size: 14 residues. The ends lost 3 bases at V and 2 bases at J; junction bases unmatched: 2. Here the CDR3 DNA reads TGCAGTGCTAGTAGCGGGAGCCCCTACAATGAGCAGTTCTTC. This translates into CSASSGSPYNEQFF.

The rearrangement joins TRBV28 to TRBJ1-5; TRBD1 matches 9 bases. Germline assignment: CDR1 MDHEN and CDR2 SYDVKM. The CDR3 spans 14 residues. With 5 bases clipped from V and 6 bases from J, the junction kept 5 bases outside the gene matches. CDR3 in DNA: TGTGCCAGCAGTCTCAGACAGGGGGGTCAGCCCCAGCATTTT. This sequence encodes CASSLRQGGQPQHF.

This sequence joins TRBV5-5 and TRBJ2-2, with D perhaps matching TRBD1 (5 bases). Deletions cut 6 bases from V and 0 bases from J, with 12 bases between. Germline V gene sequence: CDR1 SGHKS, CDR2 YYEKEE (reference sequence). The CDR3 loop spans 15 amino acids. The CDR3: CASTRTGTNTGELFF. The CDR3 region has the DNA TGTGCCAGCACCCGAACAGGAACGAACACCGGGGAGCTGTTTTTT.

In DNA, the CDR3 is TGCGCCAGCAGCCAAGAGTGGGGCGGGGATCTCTCTGGAAACACCATATATTTT. Translated: CASSQEWGGDLSGNTIYF. This sequence joins TRBV4-3 and TRBJ1-3, with D possibly matching TRBD1 (5 bases). V lost 0 bases and J lost 0, with 15 bases in between. Germline V gene sequence: CDR1 LGHNA, CDR2 YSLEER. The CDR3 covers 18 residues.

CDR3 nucleotide sequence: TGTGCCAGCAGTCGCAGACTAGCGGATTTCTACAATGAGCAGTTCTTC. It specifies CASSRRLADFYNEQFF. This chain links TRBV5-8 with TRBJ2-1; 9 bases agree with TRBD2. V gave up 5 bases and J gave up 3 bases; unmatched junction bases: 9. Per the germline V gene, CDR1 is SGHTS and CDR2 is YDEGEE. The length of the CDR3 is 16 residues.

This chain uses TRBV4-1 with TRBJ2-3; 8 bases are a match to TRBD2. The CDR3 consists of 16 residues. Per germline, CDR1 MGHRA and CDR2 YSYEKL. Trimming cost V 0 bases and J 5 bases; bases outside gene matches: 7. Written as DNA, the CDR3 is TGCGCCAGCAGCCAAGAGGGGGCGGGAGGTGGAGATACGCAGTATTTT. It encodes CASSQEGAGGGDTQYF.

The V and J genes are TRBV3-1 (or the pseudogene TRBV3-2) and TRBJ2-7, with D possibly TRBD2 on 6 matching bases. Germline V CDR1 and CDR2: LGHDT, YNNKEL (reference sequence). Trimming stripped 1 base from V and 0 bases from J, with 13 bases between. The CDR3 is 16 residues long. CDR3 sequence: CASSQVGGEASYEQYF. CDR3 DNA: TGTGCCAGCAGCCAAGTAGGAGGGGAAGCCTCCTACGAGCAGTACTTC.

The V and J genes are TRBV2 and TRBJ2-7; 11 bases fit TRBD2. This CDR3 has 15 residues. Germline loops: CDR1 SNHLY, CDR2 FYNNEI. Trimming cost V 6 bases and J 0 bases; bases outside gene matches: 4. The CDR3 nucleotides read TGTGCCAGCAGCCAGACTAGCGGGACCTCCTACGAGCAGTACTTC. This translates into CASSQTSGTSYEQYF.

The CDR3 sequence: CASSLLAVAETQYF. CDR3 DNA: TGCGCCAGCAGCTTGTTGGCGGTTGCTGAGACCCAGTACTTC. V is TRBV5-1 and J is TRBJ2-5; D gene uncertain. The CDR3 consists of 14 residues. Trimming removed 1 base from V and 5 bases from J, with 12 bases in between. Germline V gene data show CDR1 as SGHRS and CDR2 as YFSETQ. The full variable domain, its missing parts supplied by reference TRBV5-1 and TRBJ2-5, is KAGVTQTPRYLIKTRGQQVTLSCSPISGHRSVSWYQQTPGQGLQFLFEYFSETQRNKGNFPGRFSGRQFSNSRSEMNVSTLELGDSALYLCASSLLAVAETQYFGPGTRLLVL.

J is TRBJ1-4 and V is TRBV19; D not certain. CDR3 length: 15 residues. V was shortened by 3 bases and J by 8 bases, with 16 bases between the two germline ends. In germline, CDR1 is LNHDA, CDR2 SQIVND (reference sequence). CDR3 nucleotide sequence: TGTGCCAGTAGTATGATTCCGGGGATGGGAGAAAAACTGTTTTTT. Amino acid sequence: CASSMIPGMGEKLFF.

This clone was counted between two and nine times. The gene calls are TRBV19 and TRBJ2-3; 7 bases line up with TRBD1. Germline-derived CDR1 and CDR2 are LNHDA and SQIVND (reference sequence). CDR3 length: 14 residues. V was clipped by 4 bases and J by 4 bases; unmatched bases: 5. CDR3 sequence reads: CASSTGTASDTQYF. DNA for the CDR3: TGTGCCAGTAGTACCGGGACAGCATCAGATACGCAGTATTTT.

The chain has TRBV6-5 and TRBJ1-6, with unresolved D. V lost 1 base and J lost 7, with 14 bases in between. Per the germline V gene, CDR1 is MNHEY and CDR2 is SVGAGI. CDR3 length: 16 amino acids. The CDR3 protein is CASSYFPPGTNSPLHF. In DNA, the CDR3 is TGTGCCAGCAGTTACTTTCCCCCGGGAACAAATTCACCCCTCCACTTT.

The J gene is TRBJ2-5, the V gene TRBV19, with a possible D match to TRBD2 (6 bases). The germline V gene encodes CDR1 LNHDA and CDR2 SQIVND (reference sequence). Trimming removed 0 bases at V and 7 bases at J, with 6 bases between. The CDR3 is made up of 12 amino acids. This CDR3 is CASSIDGGTQYF. The CDR3 nucleotides read TGTGCCAGTAGTATAGACGGGGGGACCCAGTACTTC.

The gene calls are TRBV4-1 and TRBJ2-5; D gene ambiguous. V lost 1 base to trimming and J lost 2 bases, with 8 bases between them. The germline V gene has CDR1 MGHRA and CDR2 YSYEKL. This CDR3 contains 14 residues. This CDR3 is CASSQVLSQETQYF. The CDR3 DNA reads TGCGCCAGCAGCCAAGTACTCTCTCAAGAGACCCAGTACTTC.

The gene calls are TRBV28 and TRBJ1-1; D call uncertain. CDR3 size: 13 residues. Trimming removed 6 bases from V and 4 bases from J, with 12 bases in between. From germline, CDR1 is MDHEN and CDR2 SYDVKM. CDR3 sequence reads: CASSPPVSTEAFF. CDR3 in DNA: TGTGCCAGCAGCCCGCCCGTTAGCACTGAAGCTTTCTTT.

This chain uses TRBV5-4 with TRBJ2-2; TRBD1 matches 9 bases. With V trimmed by 4 bases and J by 0 bases, 7 bases remained unmatched. Looked up from germline, CDR1 is SGHNT and CDR2 is YYREEE (reference sequence). This CDR3 region has 17 residues. CDR3 in DNA: TGTGCCAGCAGCACAACAGGGGGCCGAACGAACACCGGGGAGCTGTTTTTT. Translation gives CASSTTGGRTNTGELFF.

This clone was recorded only once. The rearrangement links TRBV4-3 to TRBJ1-4; D possibly corresponds to TRBD1 (6 bases). The germline gives CDR1 LGHNA, CDR2 YSLEER. CDR3 size: 16 residues. V dropped 4 bases and J dropped 4 bases, with 16 bases sitting between them. CDR3 sequence: CASSRDRGGDNEKLFF. Written as DNA, the CDR3 is TGCGCCAGCAGCCGAGATAGGGGGGGGGATAATGAAAAACTGTTTTTT.

The chain is built from TRBV19 and TRBJ2-2, with D possibly matching TRBD1 (5 bases). V lost 4 bases and J 5 bases, leaving 8 bases between the germline ends. The CDR3 length is 13 residues. CDR1 LNHDA and CDR2 SQIVND come from the germline V gene (reference sequence). The CDR3 sequence is CASSTHRTGELFF. CDR3 DNA: TGTGCCAGTAGTACTCACAGGACCGGGGAGCTGTTTTTT.

This chain connects TRBV24-1 to TRBJ2-1; the D gene is possibly TRBD2 (6 bases). Trimming stripped 5 bases from V and 6 bases from J, with 13 bases between. CDR1 is KGHDR, CDR2 SFDVKD, per germline. The CDR3 is made up of 14 amino acids. The CDR3 sequence is CATSARLGSNEQFF. The CDR3 bases are TGTGCCACCAGTGCCCGACTAGGATCCAATGAGCAGTTCTTC.

This sequence joins TRBV24-1 and TRBJ2-3; the match to TRBD2 covers 16 bases. V was clipped by 3 bases and J by 4 bases; unmatched bases: 6. Germline lookup yields CDR1 KGHDR and CDR2 SFDVKD. This CDR3 comprises 18 residues. This chain's CDR3 is CATSDTRGTSGRADTQYF. DNA of the CDR3: TGTGCCACCAGTGATACTAGAGGGACTAGCGGGAGGGCAGATACGCAGTATTTT.

This clone was seen a single time. The V call is TRBV27, the J call TRBJ2-7, with D perhaps TRBD1 (7 bases). Trimming left V 3 bases short and J 1 base short, with 13 bases between. Germline V CDR1 and CDR2: MNHEY, SMNVEV (reference sequence). This CDR3 has 15 amino acids. The CDR3 DNA sequence: TGTGCCAGCAGTTTGGGGGGACAGCTATCCTACGAGCAGTACTTC. This codes for CASSLGGQLSYEQYF.

V is TRBV5-1 and J is TRBJ2-7; 11 nucleotides agree with TRBD1. The CDR3 length is 14 residues. Trimming at V came to 4 bases and at J to 7 bases, leaving 7 bases not matched to a gene. CDR1 is SGHRS, CDR2 YFSETQ, per germline. For the CDR3, the DNA is TGCGCCAGCAGCACGGGACAGGGGGTACGGGAGCAGTACTTC. Residues: CASSTGQGVREQYF.

The chain joins TRBV10-3 to TRBJ1-1; maybe TRBD1 (5 bases). CDR1 is ENHRY, CDR2 SYGVKD, per germline. The CDR3 is 12 amino acids. V lost 7 bases and J lost 1, with 7 bases in between. The CDR3 region is CAINGQNTEAFF. CDR3 in DNA: TGTGCCATCAACGGACAGAACACTGAAGCTTTCTTT.

The chain uses TRBV29-1 and TRBJ2-1; TRBD1 might be the D (5 bases). V gave up 2 bases and J gave up 7 bases, with 9 bases separating them. The CDR3 extends over 12 amino acids. CDR1 SQVTM and CDR2 ANQGSEA come from the germline V gene. In nucleotides, the CDR3 is TGCAGCGTTGAACTCCACAGGAATGAGCAGTTCTTC. It yields the protein CSVELHRNEQFF.